This T cell receptor beta chain was retrieved from a study of T-cell memory formation after mild COVID-19. Study-wide background: TCR clusters were largely donor specific.

Study-wide points: Within pre-infection memory, some responding clones were found, suggesting cross-reactive memory joined. What remained unconfirmed was the SARS-CoV-2 specificity of second-wave clones peaking on day 37. Contracting CD4+ clones were located mainly in CM and EM, and CD8+ clones in EMRA.

Germline CDR1 is SNHLY and CDR2 is FYNNEI. Trimming pared 7 bases from V and 1 base from J, leaving 23 bases between. CDR3 length: 17 residues. TCRdb re-derived calls from the 5' RACE reads in MiXCR, one entry per CDR3 protein. The sample lists 350,000 to 450,000 distinct CDR3 sequences, around 19% occurring once. This clonotype has only a few counts. Its antigen is not known. This clonotype was obtained from an adult woman who had mild COVID-19 (a few samples of this study predate the infection). Cell type and time point are not known. Sequencing used PBMCs or a T cell subset sorted from them (not recorded which). V gene TRBV2 combines with J gene TRBJ2-7, with TRBD1 as a possible D gene (6 bases). CDR3 region: CASKPISGTLGSYEQYF. The DNA for the CDR3 is TGTGCCAGCAAACCTATTTCCGGGACACTTGGTTCCTACGAGCAGTACTTC. Using reference TRBV2 and TRBJ2-7 for the parts outside the CDR3, the full variable domain is EPEVTQTPSHQVTQMGQEVILRCVPISNHLYFYWYRQILGQKVEFLVSFYNNEISEKSEIFDDQFSVERPDGSNFTLKIRSTKLEDSAMYFCASKPISGTLGSYEQYFGPGTRLTVT.